The clone carrying this T cell receptor beta chain was detected ten times or more. The antigen remains unidentified. This record comes from a study of early T cells in non-severe SARS-CoV-2 infection. About the study: Chains were not paired, and sequencing was done on bulk RNA from unsorted whole blood. Study results and limitations: VDJdb-based matching was biased toward anti-spike CD8 responses and missed private and CD4 specificities.

Germline V gives CDR1 SGHTA, CDR2 FQGNSA. V dropped 0 bases and J dropped 2; count of bases not matched to a gene: 3. The CDR3 totals 16 residues. The library protocol tagged individual cDNA molecules with unique molecular identifiers. One entry per CDR3 protein results from TCRdb running MiXCR on the 5' RACE reads. The data contain about 26,000 distinct CDR3 sequences, less than 6.5% of them singletons. The rearrangement uses TRBV7-2 and TRBJ2-1, with TRBD2 identical over 8 bases. The sequence came from an adult who was a healthcare worker with PCR-confirmed SARS-CoV-2 infection or an uninfected control (not recorded which). The material sequenced was whole blood. CDR3 sequence: CASSLATSGTYNEQFF. Written as DNA, the CDR3 is TGTGCCAGCAGCTTAGCAACTAGCGGAACCTACAATGAGCAGTTCTTC. Drawing the rest from reference TRBV7-2 and TRBJ2-1, the complete variable domain is GAGVSQSPSNKVTEKGKDVELRCDPISGHTALYWYRQSLGQGLEFLIYFQGNSAPDKSGLPSDRFSAERTGGSVSTLTIQRTQQEDSAVYLCASSLATSGTYNEQFFGPGTRLTVL.